This passage covers 23 T cell receptor beta chains from one sample sequenced in a study of T cells in Graves' hyperthyroidism and ophthalmopathy. The investigators amplified TCR beta CDR3 regions from RNA transcripts. With the HTBI primer set, the TCR CDR3 went through a first round of RT-PCR. TCRdb redid the calling of the multiplex PCR reads with MiXCR, one entry per CDR3 protein. The sample includes about 580,000 distinct CDR3 sequences, more than 45% seen only once; the top ten take about 8.3%. Sequenced material: peripheral blood or thyroid tissue (not recorded which). The receptors derive from a woman aged 18-29 years with Graves' hyperthyroidism.

The table lists this clonotype with many counts. The chain recombines TRBV7-6 with TRBJ1-6, with 7 bases that match TRBD1. V shed 5 bases, J shed 4 bases, and the junction held 2 bases outside the gene matches. The germline V gene has CDR1 SGHVS and CDR2 FNYEAQ. This CDR3 has 14 residues. This chain's CDR3 is CASSTGQYNSPLHF. Here the CDR3 DNA reads TGTGCCAGCAGCACGGGACAGTATAATTCACCCCTCCACTTT.

The chain joins TRBV20-1 to TRBJ2-3; TRBD2 agrees at 11 bases. The length of the CDR3 is 15 residues. Germline V gene lookup returns CDR1 DFQATT and CDR2 SNEGSKA (reference sequence). V shed 6 bases, J shed 6 bases, and the junction held 11 bases outside the gene matches. CDR3 bases: TGCAGTGCGCCTCCGGGACTAGCGGAGGGGGATACGCAGTATTTT. Amino acid sequence: CSAPPGLAEGDTQYF.

This clonotype has ten or more counts. The rearrangement links TRBV7-6 to TRBJ2-2; 11 nucleotides line up with TRBD2. The CDR3 spans 18 residues. With 5 bases clipped from V and 4 bases from J, the junction kept 12 bases outside the gene matches. CDR1 and CDR2 (germline): SGHVS, FNYEAQ. The DNA of the CDR3 is TGTGCCAGCAGCCTACTAGGACTAGCGGGTTTAGGCACCGGGGAGCTGTTTTTT. It encodes CASSLLGLAGLGTGELFF.

This clonotype was recorded at least ten times. V usage is TRBV11-3 and J usage is TRBJ1-1, with D perhaps matching TRBD1 (5 bases). The V end was cut by 1 base, the J end by 4 bases, with 10 bases between. Germline V lookup: CDR1 SGHNT, CDR2 YENEEA. The CDR3 totals 14 residues. The CDR3 nucleotides read TGTGCCAGCAGCTTAGCCGGGGCGGGCACTGAAGCTTTCTTT. This translates into CASSLAGAGTEAFF.

The sample holds a few counts of this clonotype. The chain carries TRBV20-1 and TRBJ2-5, with D possibly being TRBD1 (6 bases). The CDR3 is made up of 12 amino acids. The V end was cut by 7 bases, the J end by 1 base, with 10 bases between. Germline V lookup: CDR1 DFQATT, CDR2 SNEGSKA (reference sequence). The CDR3 is CSEKGGQETQYF. As DNA, the CDR3 is TGCAGTGAGAAAGGGGGCCAAGAGACCCAGTACTTC.

As concerns this clonotype: A read error is likely, as this CDR3 ends without the conserved phenylalanine or tryptophan. The chain employs TRBV29-1 and TRBJ1-1; 8 bases agree with TRBD1. The CDR3 contains 16 residues. The germline CDR1 and CDR2 sequences are SQVTM and ANQGSEA. J was trimmed by 3 bases and V by 6 bases; bases with no gene match: 15. The CDR3 coding sequence is TGCAGCGTACACGACAGGGGACAAAGGTGGGACACTGAAGCTTTCCTT. Its translation is CSVHDRGQRWDTEAFL.

This clonotype showed up many times. The chain couples TRBV11-3 to TRBJ2-7, with 9 bases identical to TRBD2. This CDR3 is built from 15 residues. Germline CDR1 and CDR2: SGHNT and YENEEA. V lost 3 bases to trimming and J lost 0 bases; unmatched junction nucleotides: 3. CDR3: CASSFLSGSSYEQYF. The CDR3 coding sequence is TGTGCCAGCAGCTTTCTTAGCGGGAGCTCCTACGAGCAGTACTTC.

This clonotype was seen a single time. The CDR3 end shows no conserved phenylalanine or tryptophan, and so a read error is likely. The DNA is left out, because the CDR3 cannot be placed on it with certainty; the CDR3 is given as TCRdb lists it. The chain uses TRBV29-1 and TRBJ2-6; the D call of TRBD2 is as the table states it, not checked on the DNA. From its first to its last residue, the CDR3 has 8 amino acids. The germline V gene has CDR1 SQVTM and CDR2 ANQGSEA. The CDR3 sequence is CSVGRLTS.

This clonotype was found many times. The chain links TRBV6-5 to TRBJ1-4; 9 bases map to TRBD1. The CDR3 is 14 amino acids. The ends lost 6 bases at V and 6 bases at J; junction bases unmatched: 5. Germline-derived CDR1 and CDR2 are MNHEY and SVGAGI. This CDR3 reads CASREDRGDEKLFF. The DNA of the CDR3 is TGTGCCAGCAGGGAGGACAGGGGAGATGAAAAACTGTTTTTT.

The gene calls are TRBV7-8 and TRBJ2-7; tentative D call: TRBD1 (5 bases). The CDR3 is 16 amino acids. Trimming took off 5 bases at V and 0 bases at J, with 17 bases between the two ends. Germline CDR1 reads SGHVS; CDR2 reads FQNEAQ. CDR3: CASSRPQGWSSYEQYF. The CDR3 bases are TGTGCCAGCAGCCGACCGCAGGGATGGAGCTCCTACGAGCAGTACTTC.

The chain uses TRBV7-2 and TRBJ1-5; D remains unclear. Trimming cost V 1 base and J 11 bases, with 9 bases left between them. CDR1 is SGHTA and CDR2 is FQGNSA in the germline V gene. The CDR3 spans 12 residues. CDR3 residues: CASSLDAETQHF. CDR3 nucleotides: TGTGCCAGCAGCTTAGATGCGGAGACCCAGCATTTT.

In the case of this clonotype: The CDR3 carries no conserved terminal phenylalanine or tryptophan, so it likely arises from a read error. The limits of the CDR3 on the DNA are not certain, so only TCRdb's listed CDR3 is given. The genes are TRBV4-1 and TRBJ1-6; the DNA was not compared with TRBD1, the D call given in the table. CDR1 is MGHRA and CDR2 is YSYEKL in the germline V gene. The CDR3 contains 9 residues when both ends are counted. The CDR3 region is CASSQEGRI.

The genes are TRBV20-1 and TRBJ1-5, with TRBD1 matching 9 bases. The germline gives CDR1 DFQATT, CDR2 SNEGSKA (reference sequence). The CDR3 has 17 residues. V trimming: 6 bases; J trimming: 0 bases; junction bases outside the gene matches: 12. The CDR3 bases are TGCAGTGCCCCGGGGACAGGGAGGTTCTATAGCAATCAGCCCCAGCATTTT. This sequence encodes CSAPGTGRFYSNQPQHF.

A remark on this clonotype: At one end, the junction sequence differs from germline, possibly due to a read error. In DNA form, the CDR3 reads TGTGCCATCAGTGATGAGGACACCTATGGCTACACCTTC. The encoded protein is CAISDEDTYGYTF. V is TRBV2 and J is TRBJ1-2, with TRBD1 as a possible D gene (5 bases). The CDR3 is 13 residues long. The V gene's germline CDR1 is SNHLY and CDR2 FYNNEI. Based on the CDR3 plus reference TRBV2 and TRBJ1-2, the full variable domain is EPEVTQTPSHQVTQMGQEVILRCVPISNHLYFYWYRQILGQKVEFLVSFYNNEISEKSEIFDDQFSVERPDGSNFTLKIRSTKLEDSAMYFCAISDEDTYGYTFGSGTRLTVV.

The chain joins TRBV4-1 to TRBJ2-7; a weak D match, TRBD1 (5 bases). The V and J ends lost 9 bases and 1 base respectively, with 19 bases between them. Germline lookup yields CDR1 MGHRA and CDR2 YSYEKL. This CDR3 comprises 15 residues. The CDR3 sequence: CASSPGQTASYEQYF. The CDR3 DNA reads TGCGCCAGTTCACCCGGCCAGACAGCTTCCTACGAGCAGTACTTC.

This clonotype showed up many times. The J gene is TRBJ2-7, the V gene TRBV6-2 or TRBV6-3; the match to TRBD2 covers 12 bases. CDR1 is MNHEY and CDR2 is SVGEGT in the germline V gene. V shed 5 bases, J shed 2 bases, and the junction held 7 bases outside the gene matches. The length of the CDR3 is 16 residues. CDR3 sequence reads: CASSPLRTSGTYEQYF. The CDR3 DNA is TGTGCCAGCAGTCCCCTCCGGACTAGCGGGACCTACGAGCAGTACTTC.

This clonotype was observed at least ten times. The CDR3 nucleotides read TGCGCCAGCAGCACGACAGGGGCTCCGGGGGGCTACACCTTC. As protein: CASSTTGAPGGYTF. This chain joins TRBV5-1 and TRBJ1-2, with 8 bases fitting TRBD1. Germline V gene sequence: CDR1 SGHRS, CDR2 YFSETQ. This CDR3 comprises 14 residues. The V segment lost 4 bases and the J segment 8 bases; nucleotides outside the gene matches: 10.

This clonotype has just one count. The chain recombines TRBV11-2 with TRBJ2-5; 12 bases agree with TRBD2. The V gene end was trimmed by 5 bases and the J gene end by 5 bases; junction bases not matched to a gene: 9. CDR1 is SGHAT, CDR2 FQNNGV, per germline. The CDR3 is made up of 16 amino acids. CDR3 region: CASSVLAGGYNETQYF. The CDR3 DNA sequence: TGTGCCAGCAGCGTACTAGCGGGAGGCTACAATGAGACCCAGTACTTC. Supplemented by reference TRBV11-2 and TRBJ2-5, the full variable domain reads EAGVAQSPRYKIIEKRQSVAFWCNPISGHATLYWYQQILGQGPKLLIQFQNNGVVDDSQLPKDRFSAERLKGVDSTLKIQPAKLEDSAVYLCASSVLAGGYNETQYFGPGTRLLVL.

The genes are TRBV7-9 and TRBJ1-3; a weak D match, TRBD1 (5 bases). In germline, CDR1 is SEHNR, CDR2 FQNEAQ (reference sequence). The V end lost 0 bases, the J end lost 2 bases, and 17 bases lay between the germline ends. There are 18 residues in the CDR3. Here the CDR3 reads CASSLAGASDSAGNTIYF. In nucleotides, the CDR3 is TGTGCCAGCAGCTTAGCTGGGGCGTCCGACAGTGCTGGAAACACCATATATTTT.

The chain recombines TRBV10-3 with TRBJ2-5; no clear D gene. Germline CDR1 is ENHRY and CDR2 is SYGVKD. This CDR3 has 15 residues. V was cut by 4 bases and J by 5 bases, with 17 bases left in between. In nucleotides, the CDR3 is TGTGCCATCAGTGCTAGAAATCCGGGTTTGGAGACCCAGTACTTC. Encoded protein: CAISARNPGLETQYF.

The chain uses TRBV6-5 and TRBJ1-2; D perhaps matches TRBD1 (6 bases). Trimming shortened V by 7 bases and J by 6 bases, and 15 bases separated the two germline ends. The germline V gene encodes CDR1 MNHEY and CDR2 SVGAGI. The length of the CDR3 is 13 residues. The CDR3 nucleotides read TGTGCCAGCACCAAGGGGGGCGTGGATGGCTACACCTTC. This sequence encodes CASTKGGVDGYTF.

This clonotype was detected ten times or more. The chain recombines TRBV7-2 with TRBJ1-2; weak D call: TRBD1 (5 bases). CDR1 is SGHTA, CDR2 FQGNSA, per germline. V was shortened by 1 base and J by 3 bases, with 12 bases between the two germline ends. This CDR3 spans 15 amino acids. The CDR3 loop is CASSLEEDTYYGYTF. As DNA, the CDR3 is TGTGCCAGCAGCTTAGAAGAGGACACCTACTATGGCTACACCTTC.

This clonotype has a count of ten or more. This chain uses TRBV4-3 with TRBJ2-7, with 8 bases fitting TRBD1. Germline-derived CDR1 and CDR2 are LGHNA and YSLEER. The ends lost 4 bases at V and 4 bases at J; junction bases unmatched: 9. The CDR3 loop spans 15 amino acids. CDR3 sequence (DNA): TGCGCCAGCAGCCCTACCGGGACAGGAGGTTACGAGCAGTACTTC. This gives the protein CASSPTGTGGYEQYF.